This TCR beta chain was sequenced for a study of shared clonotypes between healthy human individuals. Whole-study results and caveats: The study generally estimated greater richness for naive than memory subsets.

Authors' analysis steps: ImmunoSEQ supplied junction-only sequences lacking quality scores, so filtering was different. Sequenced by immunoSEQ multiplex PCR; TCRdb stores in-frame clones only, minus some. For V, J and clone size, that table is used; D and trimming come from the DNA. The table includes about 680,000 clones, about 92% detected once. This clone has just a few counts. Its antigen is not known. Cells designated naive CD8 were CD45RO-negative and were positively selected for CCR7, with terminally differentiated effector memory CD45RA+ cells excluded. Study donors comprised healthy, HIV-negative adults devoid of recent acute infection or vaccination. This TCR came from a man between 25 and 39 years old in good health. The sequenced sample consisted of naive CD8+ T cells sorted from blood.

The CDR3 bases are TGTGCCCCCCTGGAGTGGTTCTTC. This sequence encodes CAPLEWFF. The chain has TRBV30 and TRBJ2-1; D unresolved. The CDR3 totals 8 residues. Trimming left V 8 bases short and J 15 bases short, with 11 bases between. Germline loops: CDR1 GTSNPN, CDR2 SVGIG (reference sequence).